This T cell receptor (beta chain) was sequenced in a study of OX40 agonist ivuxolimab in advanced cancers. At the level of the study: Every 2 weeks, ivuxolimab was infused into the patients intravenously at between 0.01 and 10 mg/kg. Among those enrolled, mean age was about 62 years (range about 23 to 90) and 82.7% were male.

The repertoire was sequenced with immunoSEQ multiplex PCR; TCRdb's copy has only in-frame clones and lacks some. Among about 14,000 clones listed, about three quarters were seen once. No patient had autoimmune disease or received systemic immunosuppression. There are 13 residues in the CDR3. Germline V gives CDR1 SGHDT, CDR2 YYEEEE. V dropped 2 bases and J dropped 9 bases, with 14 bases sitting between them. The sequenced sample was CD4+ or CD8+ T cells sorted from blood, obtained in a trial of the OX40 agonist ivuxolimab. This sequence originates from an adult with an advanced solid tumor such as melanoma, head and neck, liver or kidney cancer. V gene TRBV5-6 combines with J gene TRBJ1-1; no clear D. The CDR3 here is CASSFGDTEKAFF. The DNA of the CDR3 is TGTGCCAGCAGCTTTGGTGACACCGAAAAAGCTTTCTTT.